What follows describes a single TCR beta chain. Trimming stripped 9 bases from V and 4 bases from J, with 18 bases between. Germline CDR1 reads SNHLY; CDR2 reads FYNNEI. The CDR3 contains 15 residues. Methods used by the authors: Estimates of nucleated cell counts were drawn from the amplification of reference gene primers. Profiled with immunoSEQ multiplex PCR; TCRdb holds only in-frame clones, not every one. V and J calls plus clone size are reproduced from that table; the DNA served to infer D and trimming. Seen here are some 320,000 clones, about 82% observed once, and the top ten hold more than 6%. The sample originates from a study of blood T cell repertoires in COVID-19. Study context: COVID-19 samples collected from the United States, Italy and Spain covered acute and convalescent phases. Sample material is recorded as cDNA or gDNA derived from T cells, B-cell-depleted T cells, or PBMCs.

The source material was peripheral blood. The sequence was collected from a human donor in a cohort sampled during active COVID-19. The chain couples TRBV2 to TRBJ1-4; D might be TRBD1 (5 bases). CDR3 DNA: TGTGCCAGTCAGATCTGGAGGGACGGTAATGAAAAACTGTTTTTT. Residues: CASQIWRDGNEKLFF.